Listed below are T cell receptor beta chains from one sample, sequenced in a study of tumor-infiltrating lymphocytes in primary liver carcinoma. TCRdb re-analysed the multiplex PCR reads in MiXCR, keeping a single row per CDR3 protein. The sample includes about 330,000 distinct CDR3 sequences, about two thirds seen only once; the top ten take under 8.5%. The sample consisted of peripheral blood. These receptors were obtained from a man aged 35-49 years with primary liver carcinoma and hepatitis B virus infection. The CDR3 runs from the conserved cysteine through the conserved F or W. The D gene is left open where the match is weak. A row's size may be missing; if present it is once, few, many or a size class.

v_gene	abundance	j_gene	d_gene	CDR3nt	CDR3aa
TRBV5-6	-	TRBJ2-1	-	TGTGCCAGCAACCTCCACGCCAGCTCCTACAATGAGCAGTTCTTC	CASNLHASSYNEQFF
TRBV4-1	-	TRBJ1-1	TRBD1	TGCGCCAGCAGCCCTAGGACAGGGGACGCGAACACTGAAGCTTTCTTT	CASSPRTGDANTEAFF
TRBV6-5	-	TRBJ2-2	-	TGTGTCAGCAGCTCAAAGGGCGTCGTCACCGGGGAGCTGTTTTTT	CVSSSKGVVTGELFF
TRBV7-3	-	TRBJ2-1	-	TGTGTCAGCAGCTTTAGTAATCATAAGTACAATGAGCAGTTCTTC	CVSSFSNHKYNEQFF
TRBV6-1	few	TRBJ2-1	-	TGTGCCAGCAGTGAAGCCCAGGGCTCCTACAATGAGCAGTCCTTC	CASSEAQGSYNEQSF
TRBV5-5	-	TRBJ2-7	-	TGTGTCAGCAGCTTGGCCGATTTGAGAACCCACGAGCAGTACTTC	CVSSLADLRTHEQYF
TRBV11-1	-	TRBJ2-5	-	TGTACCAGCAGCTCGCACGCCACAGGGTTAGGGGAAGAGACCCAGTACTTC	CTSSSHATGLGEETQYF
TRBV10-3	-	TRBJ1-1	-	TGTGCCATCAGTGAGTCGAATTGGGGGGGCACGATTGGCACTGAAGCTTTCTTT	CAISESNWGGTIGTEAFF
TRBV6-5	-	TRBJ2-3	-	TGTGCCAGCAGTTACTCGAGGGGTATAGCAGATACGCAGTATTTT	CASSYSRGIADTQYF
TRBV7-9	-	TRBJ2-5	-	TGTGCCAGCAGCGTCCATGGGAGGCCTGAGACCCAGTACTTC	CASSVHGRPETQYF
TRBV9	once	TRBJ2-2	TRBD2	TGTGCCAGCAGCGTGAGCGGGACTATCAACGTGGAGCTGTTTTTT	CASSVSGTINVELFF
TRBV6-5	many	TRBJ2-5	-	TGTGCCAGCAGTCGGAGGCACTTAGGGAAGACCCAGTACTTC	CASSRRHLGKTQYF
TRBV4-2	-	TRBJ2-3	-	TGTGCCAGCAGCCAAGATCTTACTACTATCACAGATACGCAATATTTT	CASSQDLTTITDTQYF
TRBV5-6	few	TRBJ2-7	-	TGTGCCAGCGGGCGATTGCCAACCTACGAGCAGTACTTC	CASGRLPTYEQYF
TRBV4-2	-	TRBJ2-5	-	TGTGCCAGCAGACAGGGAGAAGAGACCCAGTACTTC	CASRQGEETQYF
TRBV5-6	-	TRBJ2-5	-	TGTGTCAGCAGCCGACAATTAGGGGAAGAGACCCAGTACTTC	CVSSRQLGEETQYF
TRBV4-2	-	TRBJ1-1	-	TGTGCCAGCAGCCTCGGGGCCGCTGGGAACTCTGAAGCTTTCTTT	CASSLGAAGNSEAFF
TRBV11-2	many	TRBJ1-1	-	TGTGCCAGCAGCTTAGTTCGTGACACTGAAGCTTTCTTT	CASSLVRDTEAFF
TRBV10-3	-	TRBJ2-7	-	TGTGCCATCAGTGAGTCTTCCCTGACGGATAACTACAAGCAGTACTTC	CAISESSLTDNYKQYF
TRBV12-3/TRBV12-4	-	TRBJ2-4	TRBD2	TGTGCCAGCACCGCGGGGGCCGTAGCGGGAGACATTCAGTACTTC	CASTAGAVAGDIQYF
TRBV12-3/TRBV12-4	-	TRBJ1-5	-	TGTGCCAGCAACATAACAGGGAAGGGGAATCAGCCCCAGCATTTT	CASNITGKGNQPQHF
TRBV14	-	TRBJ2-3	TRBD2	TGTGCCAGCCAGCCCGGGAGGGGCCCAGATACGCAGTATTTT	CASQPGRGPDTQYF
TRBV29-1	many	TRBJ1-2	-	TGCAGCGTTGAAATCAGGTCAAACTATGGCTACACCTTC	CSVEIRSNYGYTF
TRBV6-1	once	TRBJ2-3	-	TGTGCAAGCAGTGGAGGTGGTAGCGGAAGCACAGGTACGCAGTATTTT	CASSGGGSGSTGTQYF
TRBV14	-	TRBJ2-7	TRBD2	TGTGCCAGCAGCCTACGAGCGGGAGGGCCTTTAGGGCAGTACTTC	CASSLRAGGPLGQYF
TRBV4-3	many	TRBJ2-3	-	TGCGCCAGCAGCCAAGATGGCAGGGCAGATACGCAGTATTTT	CASSQDGRADTQYF
TRBV6-6	many	TRBJ1-4	-	TGTGCCAGCAGTTACGCGGGGGGGAATGAAAAACTGTTTTTT	CASSYAGGNEKLFF
TRBV6-6	many	TRBJ2-3	-	TGTGCCAGCAGTTATAGTGGGGCAGATACGCAGTATTTT	CASSYSGADTQYF
TRBV5-6	few	TRBJ2-1	TRBD2	TGTGCCAGCAGCCGACTAGCGGGAGGGCCTAGGTACAATGAGCAGTTCTTC	CASSRLAGGPRYNEQFF
TRBV6-6	-	TRBJ2-3	-	TGTGCCAGCGGCCGCAGCACAGATACGCAGTATTTT	CASGRSTDTQYF
TRBV5-4	-	TRBJ2-2	-	TGTGCCAGCAGCTTGGTGACACCGAACACCGGGGAGCTGTTTTTT	CASSLVTPNTGELFF
TRBV12-3/TRBV12-4	many	TRBJ1-2	TRBD1	TGTGCCAGCGGCAGGTCGACAGGGGGTCATGGCTACACCTTC	CASGRSTGGHGYTF
TRBV7-8	-	TRBJ2-2	TRBD1	TGTGCCAGCAGCTTAGTCCGGACAGGTTATACCGGGAAGCTGTTTTTT	CASSLVRTGYTGKLFF